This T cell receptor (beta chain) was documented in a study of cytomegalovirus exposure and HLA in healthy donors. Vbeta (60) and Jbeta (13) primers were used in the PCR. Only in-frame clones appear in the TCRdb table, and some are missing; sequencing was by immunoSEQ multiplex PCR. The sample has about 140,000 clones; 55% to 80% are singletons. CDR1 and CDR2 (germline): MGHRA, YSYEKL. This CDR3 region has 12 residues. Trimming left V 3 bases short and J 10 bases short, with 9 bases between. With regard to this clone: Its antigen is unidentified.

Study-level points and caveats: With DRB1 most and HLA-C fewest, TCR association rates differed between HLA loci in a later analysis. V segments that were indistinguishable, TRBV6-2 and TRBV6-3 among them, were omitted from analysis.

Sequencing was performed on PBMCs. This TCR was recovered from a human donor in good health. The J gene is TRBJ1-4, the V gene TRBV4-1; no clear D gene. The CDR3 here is CASSQYSGKLFF. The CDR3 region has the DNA TGCGCCAGCAGCCAGTACAGCGGAAAACTGTTTTTT.